This T cell receptor beta chain is drawn from a study of T-cell memory formation after mild COVID-19. In the study overall: Largely donor-specific sequence clusters came from two donors.

This clonotype was seen more than once but under ten times. The antigen remains undetermined. Per the germline V gene, CDR1 is SGHNT and CDR2 is YENEEA. J lost 2 bases, V lost 6 bases, and 10 bases had no gene match. CDR3 size: 17 residues. One entry per CDR3 protein results from TCRdb running MiXCR on the 5' RACE reads. The sample has under 450,000 distinct CDR3 sequences; 13% to 15% are singletons. Study-wide findings and caveats: Nothing showed for sure that second-wave clones peaking on day 37 were SARS-CoV-2 specific.

The TCR sequence derives from a man aged 18 to 35 who had mild COVID-19 (a few samples of this study predate the infection). Cell type and time point are not known. Sequencing used PBMCs or a T cell subset sorted from them (not recorded which). This chain connects TRBV11-3 to TRBJ2-1, with 10 bases matching TRBD1. The CDR3 bases are TGTGCCAGCAGTTTCTCATTTGGGACAGGGGCCTACAATGAGCAGTTCTTC. Its protein product is CASSFSFGTGAYNEQFF.